This T cell receptor (beta chain) was retrieved from a study of blood T cell repertoires in COVID-19. Turning to the study itself: PBMCs, B-cell-depleted T cells, or T cells were the source of the cDNA or gDNA that made up the material.

As handled by the study authors: Researchers report that nucleated cell counts were estimated from reference gene primer amplification. The protocol was immunoSEQ multiplex PCR, while the TCRdb copy is restricted to in-frame clones and leaves out a portion. V and J calls and clone size come straight from that table; D and trimming were deduced from the DNA. This sample carries approximately 300,000 clones, about nine tenths of them seen once, and the ten largest clones take 2% to 3%. Trimming took 6 bases from V and 3 from J; bases not matched to a gene: 4. The CDR3 totals 14 residues. Germline V gene lookup returns CDR1 MDHEN and CDR2 SYDVKM.

The sequencing sample was made of PBMCs or T cells enriched from blood (not recorded which). The receptor was derived from a man between 60 and 70 years old who had recovered from COVID-19. The chain employs TRBV28 and TRBJ2-7; 11 bases agree with TRBD1. In DNA form, the CDR3 reads TGTGCCAGCAGCCTCGGGACAGGGGGCTACGAGCAGTACTTC. It translates to CASSLGTGGYEQYF.